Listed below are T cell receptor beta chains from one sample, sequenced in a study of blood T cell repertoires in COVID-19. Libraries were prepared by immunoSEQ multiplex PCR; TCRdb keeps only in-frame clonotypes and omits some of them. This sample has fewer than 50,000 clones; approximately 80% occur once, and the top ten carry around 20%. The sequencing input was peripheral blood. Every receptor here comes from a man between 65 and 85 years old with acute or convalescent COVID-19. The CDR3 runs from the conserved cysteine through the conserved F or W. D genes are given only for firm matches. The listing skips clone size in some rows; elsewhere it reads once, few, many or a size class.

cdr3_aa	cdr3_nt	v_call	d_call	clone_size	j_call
CAISTFNQPQHF	TGTGCCATCAGTACATTTAATCAGCCCCAGCATTTT	TRBV10-3	NA	NA	TRBJ1-5
CASSLASRGTEAFF	TGCGCCAGCAGCTTGGCGTCCAGAGGGACTGAAGCTTTCTTT	TRBV5-1	NA	NA	TRBJ1-1
CASRLGLDNEQFF	TGTGCCAGCAGACTGGGACTCGACAATGAGCAGTTCTTC	TRBV6-1	NA	NA	TRBJ2-1
CASSSSSSAAPGKQPQHF	TGTGCCAGCAGCTCATCTAGTAGCGCGGCCCCGGGCAAACAGCCCCAGCATTTT	TRBV5-8	NA	NA	TRBJ1-5
CASSLSSGKQETQYF	TGTGCCAGCAGCTTGAGTAGCGGTAAACAAGAGACCCAGTACTTC	TRBV7-2	NA	NA	TRBJ2-5
CASSSPFDEQYF	TGTGCCAGCAGTTCTCCTTTTGACGAGCAGTACTTC	TRBV27	NA	NA	TRBJ2-7
CASGPGLPRYEQYF	TGTGCTAGTGGTCCGGGACTCCCAAGATACGAGCAGTACTTC	TRBV12-5	NA	NA	TRBJ2-7
CASSLGGTDTQYF	TGCGCCAGCAGCTTGGGCGGCACAGATACGCAGTATTTT	TRBV5-1	NA	NA	TRBJ2-3
CASSGGQGLKLFF	TGCGCCAGCAGCGGCGGACAGGGTTTAAAACTGTTTTTT	TRBV5-1	TRBD1	NA	TRBJ1-4
CASTGGGGVMNTGELFF	TGTGCCAGCACCGGAGGTGGCGGGGTAATGAACACCGGGGAGCTGTTTTTT	TRBV7-2	NA	few	TRBJ2-2
CASSLTTGVGNTIYF	TGTGCCAGCAGCTTAACGACAGGGGTTGGAAACACCATATATTTT	TRBV7-2	TRBD1	NA	TRBJ1-3
CASSRTGGGNYGYTF	TGCGCCAGCAGCAGGACAGGGGGCGGCAACTATGGCTACACCTTC	TRBV5-1	TRBD1	NA	TRBJ1-2
CASSLWLAGTTGELFF	TGCGCCAGCAGCTTGTGGCTAGCGGGGACCACCGGGGAGCTGTTTTTT	TRBV5-1	TRBD2	NA	TRBJ2-2
CASSVAVNTEAFF	TGTGCCAGCAGCGTAGCTGTGAACACTGAAGCTTTCTTT	TRBV9	NA	NA	TRBJ1-1
CASSHRTGTNEKLFF	TGCGCCAGCAGCCACAGGACAGGAACTAATGAAAAACTGTTTTTT	TRBV4-3	TRBD1	NA	TRBJ1-4
CASSQVGALNTGELFF	TGTGCCAGCAGCCAAGTGGGGGCGTTGAACACCGGGGAGCTGTTTTTT	TRBV4-2	NA	NA	TRBJ2-2
CASTYPNSPLHF	TGTGCCAGCACCTACCCCAATTCACCCCTCCACTTT	TRBV7-2	NA	few	TRBJ1-6
CASSPGLLAGGRYEQYF	TGCGCCAGCAGCCCGGGACTACTAGCGGGGGGCCGATACGAGCAGTACTTC	TRBV5-1	TRBD2	NA	TRBJ2-7
CASRPPGINSPLHF	TGTGCCAGCCGCCCGCCCGGGATAAATTCACCCCTCCACTTT	TRBV27	NA	NA	TRBJ1-6
CASSLVENSGNTIYF	TGTGCCAGCAGCTTAGTAGAGAACTCTGGAAACACCATATATTTT	TRBV7-9	NA	NA	TRBJ1-3
CASSLGLSNQPQHF	TGTGCCAGCAGTTTGGGACTCAGCAATCAGCCCCAGCATTTT	TRBV28	NA	NA	TRBJ1-5
CASSQDPPGEYNQPQHF	TGTGCCAGCAGCCAAGACCCTCCCGGGGAATACAATCAGCCCCAGCATTTT	TRBV4-2	NA	NA	TRBJ1-5
CASSYYPGLAGDYNEQFF	TGTGCCAGCAGTTACTACCCGGGACTAGCGGGGGATTACAATGAGCAGTTCTTC	TRBV2	TRBD2	few	TRBJ2-1
CASSYSTGTTFF	TGTGCCAGCAGTTACTCGACAGGGACAACTTTCTTT	TRBV6-2/TRBV6-3	TRBD1	NA	TRBJ1-1
CASSPGTATEAFF	TGTGCCAGCTCACCAGGGACAGCCACTGAAGCTTTCTTT	TRBV18	TRBD1	NA	TRBJ1-1
CASSPSLGEEQYF	TGCGCCAGCAGCCCATCTCTAGGGGAAGAGCAGTACTTC	TRBV4-3	NA	NA	TRBJ2-7
CASSPTRGGTETQYF	TGTGCCAGCAGCCCGACTAGAGGGGGCACAGAGACCCAGTACTTC	TRBV5-6	NA	few	TRBJ2-5
CASSRDRAYNEQFF	TGCGCCAGCAGCCGGGACAGAGCCTACAATGAGCAGTTCTTC	TRBV5-1	TRBD1	once	TRBJ2-1
CASSLGAGGHRQPQHF	TGTGCCAGCAGCTTGGGGGCAGGGGGCCATCGGCAGCCCCAGCATTTT	TRBV5-5	TRBD1	NA	TRBJ1-5
CATSAGETQYF	TGTGCCACCAGTGCAGGGGAGACCCAGTACTTC	TRBV24-1	NA	once	TRBJ2-5
CASSPQSVSNSPLHF	TGCGCCAGCAGCCCACAAAGCGTCAGCAATTCACCCCTCCACTTT	TRBV4-3	NA	NA	TRBJ1-6
CASSQEAAASGNTIYF	TGTGCCAGCAGCCAAGAGGCGGCGGCCTCTGGAAACACCATATATTTT	TRBV4-2	NA	once	TRBJ1-3
CASSPRRENYGYTF	TGTGCCAGCAGCCCGAGGAGGGAGAACTATGGCTACACCTTC	TRBV5-4	NA	NA	TRBJ1-2
CASSFLFGSYEQYF	TGTGCCAGCAGCTTTTTGTTCGGTTCCTACGAGCAGTACTTC	TRBV5-5	NA	NA	TRBJ2-7
CASSLVTGAKNIQYF	TGCGCCAGCAGCTTGGTTACAGGAGCCAAAAACATTCAGTACTTC	TRBV5-1	NA	NA	TRBJ2-4
CASNSYRGNQPQHF	TGTGCCAGCAATAGTTACAGGGGAAATCAGCCCCAGCATTTT	TRBV6-5	TRBD1	NA	TRBJ1-5
CASRVFQETQYF	TGTGCCAGCCGGGTATTCCAAGAGACCCAGTACTTC	TRBV6-5	NA	NA	TRBJ2-5
CASSAGQGGYAEAFF	TGCGCCAGCAGCGCGGGACAGGGGGGTTACGCTGAAGCTTTCTTT	TRBV5-1	TRBD1	NA	TRBJ1-1
CASSPVRDYGYTF	TGTGCCAGCTCACCGGTAAGAGACTATGGCTACACCTTC	TRBV18	NA	NA	TRBJ1-2
CASTPTGSSFWSYEQYF	TGTGCCAGCACCCCGACAGGGTCTAGTTTCTGGTCGTACGAGCAGTACTTC	TRBV6-2/TRBV6-3	TRBD1	NA	TRBJ2-7
CASSFYRGNEKLFF	TGTGCCAGCAGTTTTTACAGGGGTAATGAAAAACTGTTTTTT	TRBV28	TRBD1	NA	TRBJ1-4
CASSYIGLAGNTGELFF	TGTGCCAGCAGCTACATTGGACTAGCGGGGAACACCGGGGAGCTGTTTTTT	TRBV14	TRBD2	once	TRBJ2-2
CASSRQTNTEAFF	TGTGCCAGCAGCCGACAAACGAACACTGAAGCTTTCTTT	TRBV7-3	NA	NA	TRBJ1-1
CAILSGGVLYF	TGTGCCATTCTAAGCGGGGGGGTTTTGTATTTT	TRBV10-3	TRBD2	NA	TRBJ2-3
CASSVPRSNTEAFF	TGTGCCAGCAGCGTACCCAGATCTAACACTGAAGCTTTCTTT	TRBV5-6	NA	NA	TRBJ1-1
CASSVEAGMITEAFF	TGTGCCAGCAGCGTAGAGGCGGGCATGATCACTGAAGCTTTCTTT	TRBV9	NA	NA	TRBJ1-1
CASSESSRDSSPLHF	TGCGCCAGCAGTGAGTCGTCCAGGGATTCTTCACCCCTCCACTTT	TRBV10-2	NA	NA	TRBJ1-6
CASSYRLAGGPSSADEQFF	TGTGCCAGCAGCTATAGACTAGCGGGGGGCCCCAGCTCAGCGGATGAGCAGTTCTTC	TRBV4-2	TRBD2	NA	TRBJ2-1
CASSQSFRSTNEKLFF	TGTGCCAGCAGCCAATCCTTTCGGTCTACTAATGAAAAACTGTTTTTT	TRBV14	NA	once	TRBJ1-4